This is a list of T cell receptor beta chains from one sample in a study of cytomegalovirus exposure and HLA in healthy donors. The table came from immunoSEQ multiplex PCR; TCRdb's copy has only in-frame clones and leaves some out. This table has 150,000 to 200,000 clones, approximately 76% appearing once. The specimen sequenced was PBMCs. The receptors were sampled from a female donor in good health and CMV-seronegative. The CDR3 runs from the conserved cysteine through the conserved F or W. The order of the fields is V gene, clone size, D gene, J gene, CDR3 DNA, CDR3 protein. The D gene is left open where the match is weak. A clone size is listed for some rows: how often the clone was seen (once, few, many), or a class if it is expanded.

v_gene: TRBV9
abundance: -
d_gene: TRBD1
j_gene: TRBJ1-3
CDR3nt: TGTGCCAGCAGCGGAGGACAGGGAAGTGGAAACACCATATATTTT
CDR3aa: CASSGGQGSGNTIYF

v_gene: TRBV10-2
abundance: -
d_gene: TRBD2
j_gene: TRBJ2-3
CDR3nt: TGCGCCAGCAGGCCTAGCGGGGCAATTAGCACAGATACGCAGTATTTT
CDR3aa: CASRPSGAISTDTQYF

v_gene: TRBV6-6
abundance: -
d_gene: -
j_gene: TRBJ1-2
CDR3nt: TGTGCCAGCAGTTGGACAGACTCTAACTATGGCTACACCTTC
CDR3aa: CASSWTDSNYGYTF

v_gene: TRBV29-1
abundance: -
d_gene: -
j_gene: TRBJ2-1
CDR3nt: TGCAGCGTTGCTTCGTTCTTAGCTTACAATGAGCAGTTCTTC
CDR3aa: CSVASFLAYNEQFF

v_gene: TRBV6-1
abundance: -
d_gene: TRBD1
j_gene: TRBJ2-2
CDR3nt: TGTGCCAGCAGTGTGAGACAGGGTATGGTGACCGGGGAGCTGTTTTTT
CDR3aa: CASSVRQGMVTGELFF

v_gene: TRBV13
abundance: -
d_gene: -
j_gene: TRBJ2-3
CDR3nt: TGTGCCAGCAGCAAGACTAGACTCCGGGATCGATCAGATACGCAGTATTTT
CDR3aa: CASSKTRLRDRSDTQYF

v_gene: TRBV29-1
abundance: few
d_gene: -
j_gene: TRBJ1-6
CDR3nt: TGCAGCGTCCTGGACAGAGGCGATTCACCCCTCCACTTT
CDR3aa: CSVLDRGDSPLHF

v_gene: TRBV19
abundance: -
d_gene: -
j_gene: TRBJ1-1
CDR3nt: TGTGCCAGTAGTATACTCCTGGCGAACACTGAAGCTTTCTTT
CDR3aa: CASSILLANTEAFF

v_gene: TRBV13
abundance: once
d_gene: TRBD1
j_gene: TRBJ2-5
CDR3nt: TGTGCCAGCAGCCCAGCCCGGGACAGGGAAGAGACCCAGTACTTC
CDR3aa: CASSPARDREETQYF

v_gene: TRBV9
abundance: -
d_gene: TRBD2
j_gene: TRBJ2-1
CDR3nt: TGTGCCAGCAGCGTAGGAGGCGGGAGGGCCAGGAATGAGCAGTTCTTC
CDR3aa: CASSVGGGRARNEQFF

v_gene: TRBV6-6
abundance: once
d_gene: TRBD2
j_gene: TRBJ2-3
CDR3nt: TGTGCCAGCAGACCGGGACTAGCGGCAGATACGCAGTATTTT
CDR3aa: CASRPGLAADTQYF

v_gene: TRBV6-5
abundance: -
d_gene: -
j_gene: TRBJ1-1
CDR3nt: TGTGCCAGCAGTTCCGTTGGAACCGGGGGCACTGAAGCTTTCTTT
CDR3aa: CASSSVGTGGTEAFF

v_gene: TRBV28
abundance: -
d_gene: -
j_gene: TRBJ2-7
CDR3nt: TGTGCCAGCAGTTTAGACCGACAGGCTTCCTTCCCCTACGAGCAGTACTTC
CDR3aa: CASSLDRQASFPYEQYF

v_gene: TRBV4-2
abundance: -
d_gene: TRBD2
j_gene: TRBJ2-3
CDR3nt: TGTGCCAGCAGCCTAGAACTAGCGGGGGATACGCAGTATTTT
CDR3aa: CASSLELAGDTQYF

v_gene: TRBV19
abundance: -
d_gene: TRBD1
j_gene: TRBJ1-2
CDR3nt: TGTGCCAGCAGCCCTGAGGGGGCCTATGGCTACACCTTC
CDR3aa: CASSPEGAYGYTF

v_gene: TRBV6-1
abundance: -
d_gene: -
j_gene: TRBJ1-1
CDR3nt: TGTGCCAGCAGTTCCCGGGAGGGGCAGACTGAAGCTTTCTTT
CDR3aa: CASSSREGQTEAFF

v_gene: TRBV5-6
abundance: -
d_gene: -
j_gene: TRBJ1-1
CDR3nt: TGCGCCAGCAGCTTGGGGCAGGGGCTCATGAACACTGAAGCTTTCTTT
CDR3aa: CASSLGQGLMNTEAFF

v_gene: TRBV28
abundance: -
d_gene: TRBD2
j_gene: TRBJ2-7
CDR3nt: TGTGCCAGCAGTGGGGAGGGGACGAGAACCTACGAGCAGTACTTC
CDR3aa: CASSGEGTRTYEQYF

v_gene: TRBV27
abundance: -
d_gene: -
j_gene: TRBJ2-7
CDR3nt: TGTGCCAGCAGTTTATTCCAGGATTCCTACGAGCAGTACTTC
CDR3aa: CASSLFQDSYEQYF

v_gene: TRBV5-5
abundance: few
d_gene: -
j_gene: TRBJ1-1
CDR3nt: TGTGCCAGCAGCTTGCTATTGGCGGAGACTGAAGCTTTCTTT
CDR3aa: CASSLLLAETEAFF

v_gene: TRBV5-1
abundance: few
d_gene: -
j_gene: TRBJ1-4
CDR3nt: TGCGCCAGCAGCGCGGATACAGGGAATGAAAAACTGTTTTTT
CDR3aa: CASSADTGNEKLFF

v_gene: TRBV5-1
abundance: -
d_gene: -
j_gene: TRBJ2-6
CDR3nt: TGCGCCAGCAGCCCACAAGGATCGGGGAATTTAGCTGGGGCCAACGTCCTGACTTTC
CDR3aa: CASSPQGSGNLAGANVLTF

v_gene: TRBV10-3
abundance: -
d_gene: TRBD1
j_gene: TRBJ1-3
CDR3nt: TGTGCCATCACCGCGGACAGGGAGGGAAACACCATATATTTT
CDR3aa: CAITADREGNTIYF

v_gene: TRBV7-9
abundance: -
d_gene: TRBD2
j_gene: TRBJ2-1
CDR3nt: TGTGCCAGCAGCTCGATTTACAGCGGGAGTTCAGTCGATGAGCAGTTCTTC
CDR3aa: CASSSIYSGSSVDEQFF

v_gene: TRBV2
abundance: -
d_gene: TRBD1
j_gene: TRBJ1-2
CDR3nt: TGTGCCAGCGGAGAACTCCGGGACAGGGCCTCCTTC
CDR3aa: CASGELRDRASF

v_gene: TRBV7-8
abundance: -
d_gene: -
j_gene: TRBJ1-4
CDR3nt: TGTGCCAGCAGTTCCCAACGACTTGGTTCGGATGAAAAACTGTTTTTT
CDR3aa: CASSSQRLGSDEKLFF

v_gene: TRBV7-3
abundance: -
d_gene: TRBD2
j_gene: TRBJ2-2
CDR3nt: TGTGCCAGCAGAACCGGAAGCGGGAGAAACACCGGGGAGCTGTTTTTT
CDR3aa: CASRTGSGRNTGELFF

v_gene: TRBV19
abundance: -
d_gene: -
j_gene: TRBJ1-6
CDR3nt: TGTGCCAGTAGTATATGGCAGGGTAATTCACCCCTCCACTTT
CDR3aa: CASSIWQGNSPLHF

v_gene: TRBV7-3
abundance: -
d_gene: -
j_gene: TRBJ2-1
CDR3nt: TGTGCCAGCAGCTTTGCGGGGGCTGGCGATGAGCAGTTCTTC
CDR3aa: CASSFAGAGDEQFF

v_gene: TRBV5-1
abundance: -
d_gene: -
j_gene: TRBJ1-3
CDR3nt: TGCGCCAGCAGCTCGGCACAGGGTTTTGGAAACACCATATATTTT
CDR3aa: CASSSAQGFGNTIYF